The T cell receptor (beta chain) under discussion was sequenced for a study of blood T cell repertoires in COVID-19. At the level of the study: The analysed material was cDNA or gDNA that came from T cells, B-cell-depleted T cells, or PBMCs.

V was cut by 4 bases and J by 0 bases, with 13 bases left in between. The CDR3 contains 16 residues. Germline-derived CDR1 and CDR2 are MNHNS and SASEGT. In the original workflow: Nucleated cell counts were estimated from reference gene primer amplification. Sequencing was performed with immunoSEQ multiplex PCR; in TCRdb, only in-frame clones are kept and a portion is missing. The DNA was the basis for D and trimming; V, J and clone size are from that table. The repertoire has roughly 120,000 clones, more than 90% of them found once; the top ten carry about 3.5%. This clonotype originated in a man aged 50 to 59 with active COVID-19. The chain has TRBV6-1 and TRBJ1-5; D is uncertain. Sequencing was carried out using peripheral blood. The CDR3 nucleotides are TGTGCCAGCAGTGGAGGGATAGGGAATAGCAATCAGCCCCAGCATTTT. Protein sequence: CASSGGIGNSNQPQHF.